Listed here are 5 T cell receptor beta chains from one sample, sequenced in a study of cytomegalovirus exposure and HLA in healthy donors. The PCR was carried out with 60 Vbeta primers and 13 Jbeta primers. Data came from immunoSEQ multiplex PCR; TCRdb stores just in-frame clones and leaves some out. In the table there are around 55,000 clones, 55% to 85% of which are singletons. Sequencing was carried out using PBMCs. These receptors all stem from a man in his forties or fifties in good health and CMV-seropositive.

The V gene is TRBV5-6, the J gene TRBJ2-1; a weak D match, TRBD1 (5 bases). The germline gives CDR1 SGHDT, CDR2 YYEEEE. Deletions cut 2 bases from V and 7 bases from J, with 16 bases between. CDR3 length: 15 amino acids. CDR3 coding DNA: TGTGCCAGCAGCTTTAGGGCAGGGTGGAAGAATGAGCAGTTCTTC. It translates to CASSFRAGWKNEQFF.

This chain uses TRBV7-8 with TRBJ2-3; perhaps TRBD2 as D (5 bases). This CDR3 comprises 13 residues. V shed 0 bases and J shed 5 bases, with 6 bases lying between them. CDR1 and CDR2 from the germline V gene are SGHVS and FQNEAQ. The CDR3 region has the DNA TGTGCCAGCAGCTTAGCTAGCGAAGATACGCAGTATTTT. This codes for CASSLASEDTQYF. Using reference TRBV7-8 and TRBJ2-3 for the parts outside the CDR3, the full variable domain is GAGVSQSPRYKVAKRGQDVALRCDPISGHVSLFWYQQALGQGPEFLTYFQNEAQLDKSGLPSDRFFAERPEGSVSTLKIQRTQQEDSAVYLCASSLASEDTQYFGPGTRLTVL.

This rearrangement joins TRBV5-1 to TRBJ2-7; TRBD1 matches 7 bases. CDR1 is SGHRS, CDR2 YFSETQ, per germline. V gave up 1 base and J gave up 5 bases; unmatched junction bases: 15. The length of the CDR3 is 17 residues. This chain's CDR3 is CASSLTPTGRGSHEQYF. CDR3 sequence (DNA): TGCGCCAGCAGCTTGACCCCCACGGGCAGGGGGAGTCACGAGCAGTACTTC.

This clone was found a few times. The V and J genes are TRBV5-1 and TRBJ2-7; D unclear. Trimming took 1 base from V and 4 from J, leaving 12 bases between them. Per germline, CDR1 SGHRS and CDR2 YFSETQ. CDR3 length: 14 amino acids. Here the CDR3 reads CASSLTRSVYEQYF. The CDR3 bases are TGCGCCAGCAGCTTGACGAGGTCTGTGTACGAGCAGTACTTC.

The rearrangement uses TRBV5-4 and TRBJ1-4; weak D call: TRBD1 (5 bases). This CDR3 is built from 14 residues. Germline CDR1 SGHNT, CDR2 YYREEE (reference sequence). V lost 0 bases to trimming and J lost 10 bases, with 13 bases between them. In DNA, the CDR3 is TGTGCCAGCAGCTTGGAGGGGTTTGACGGAAAACTGTTTTTT. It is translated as CASSLEGFDGKLFF.